Shown below are 31 T cell receptor beta chains from a single sample sequenced in a study of cytomegalovirus exposure and HLA in healthy donors. Primers included in the PCR were 60 Vbeta and 13 Jbeta primers. TCRdb keeps only in-frame clones here, not all; method: immunoSEQ multiplex PCR. The table records about 190,000 clones, around 77% of them present only once. The sample was PBMCs. The receptors shown here come from a young woman in good health and CMV-seronegative.

The chain couples TRBV7-9 to TRBJ2-1; 11 bases map to TRBD2. The CDR3 has 15 amino acids. Losses at the gene ends were 3 bases for V and 6 bases for J; bases not matched to a gene: 4. Germline loops: CDR1 SEHNR, CDR2 FQNEAQ (reference sequence). CDR3 in DNA: TGTGCCAGCAGCTTCGATCTAGCGGGAGGCAATGAGCAGTTCTTC. This sequence encodes CASSFDLAGGNEQFF.

The chain links TRBV10-1 to TRBJ2-3; TRBD2 is a possible D gene (5 bases). From germline, CDR1 is WNHNN and CDR2 SYGVQD (reference sequence). The CDR3 has 15 amino acids. The germline V and J ends were trimmed by 2 bases and 0 bases, with 9 bases remaining between them. The CDR3 sequence: CASSEGLISTDTQYF. In DNA form, the CDR3 reads TGCGCCAGCAGTGAGGGACTGATAAGCACAGATACGCAGTATTTT.

The J gene is TRBJ1-3, the V gene TRBV28, with TRBD1 matching 9 bases. The germline V gene encodes CDR1 MDHEN and CDR2 SYDVKM. The CDR3 is 17 residues long. J lost 3 bases, V lost 2 bases, and 8 bases had no gene match. CDR3 nucleotides: TGTGCCAGCAGTTTAAGTACAGGGGGCCAGGGTGGAAACACCATATATTTT. Protein product: CASSLSTGGQGGNTIYF.

The chain has TRBV6-1 and TRBJ2-7, with a weak D call TRBD1 (5 bases). The V and J ends lost 3 bases and 5 bases respectively, with 11 bases between them. In germline, CDR1 is MNHNS, CDR2 SASEGT. The CDR3 length is 13 residues. The CDR3 DNA follows: TGTGCCAGCAGTGACCCCAGGGCCCACGAGCAGTACTTC. This encodes CASSDPRAHEQYF.

This clone was detected only once. The gene calls are TRBV2 and TRBJ1-5; 9 bases line up with TRBD1. The CDR3 is 14 residues long. Germline V gives CDR1 SNHLY, CDR2 FYNNEI. V trimming: 9 bases; J trimming: 4 bases; junction bases outside the gene matches: 7. CDR3 in amino acids: CASGTGRTNQPQHF. The CDR3, as DNA: TGTGCCAGTGGGACAGGGCGTACTAATCAGCCCCAGCATTTT.

The chain uses TRBV7-8 and TRBJ1-1, with TRBD1 as a possible D gene (6 bases). Trimming took off 3 bases at V and 1 base at J, with 12 bases between the two ends. Germline CDR1 reads SGHVS; CDR2 reads FQNEAQ. The CDR3 totals 15 residues. Here the CDR3 reads CASSLFRTANTEAFF. DNA for the CDR3: TGTGCCAGCAGCTTGTTTCGGACAGCGAACACTGAAGCTTTCTTT.

This clone was counted only a few times. The chain combines TRBV11-2 with TRBJ2-7, with TRBD1 matching 8 bases. The CDR3 has 14 residues. Germline CDR1 and CDR2: SGHAT and FQNNGV. V dropped 1 base and J dropped 5; count of bases not matched to a gene: 4. DNA of the CDR3: TGTGCCAGCAGCTTAGCAGGGGGCAGACACGAGCAGTACTTC. Encoded protein: CASSLAGGRHEQYF.

J is TRBJ2-1 and V is TRBV10-3; 10 bases match TRBD2. Germline lookup yields CDR1 ENHRY and CDR2 SYGVKD. V was pared by 3 bases and J by 9 bases, with 8 bases of the junction left unmatched. This CDR3 is built from 15 residues. The CDR3 DNA follows: TGTGCCATCAGTGACGGGCTAGCGGGAGTAGGTGAGCAGTTCTTC. This encodes CAISDGLAGVGEQFF.

The chain joins TRBV6-1 to TRBJ1-5, with D tentatively TRBD1 (5 bases). V was clipped by 6 bases and J by 6 bases, with 15 bases between them. The germline gives CDR1 MNHNS, CDR2 SASEGT. CDR3 length equals 14 residues. CDR3: CASSELSGGQPQHF. Written as DNA, the CDR3 is TGTGCCAGCAGCGAACTCAGCGGGGGTCAGCCCCAGCATTTT.

The CDR3 spells CASRQSGGAPYNEQFF. As DNA, the CDR3 is TGTGCCAGTAGGCAAAGCGGGGGGGCCCCATACAATGAGCAGTTCTTC. The gene calls are TRBV19 and TRBJ2-1; 10 nucleotides line up with TRBD2. Trimming took 6 bases from V and 4 from J; bases not matched to a gene: 9. CDR1 and CDR2 from the germline V gene are LNHDA and SQIVND (reference sequence). The CDR3 loop spans 16 amino acids. Full variable domain (missing parts from reference TRBV19 and TRBJ2-1): DGGITQSPKYLFRKEGQNVTLSCEQNLNHDAMYWYRQDPGQGLRLIYYSQIVNDFQKGDIAEGYSVSREKKESFPLTVTSAQKNPTAFYLCASRQSGGAPYNEQFFGPGTRLTVL.

The V call is TRBV29-1, the J call TRBJ2-7, with TRBD1 as a possible D gene (6 bases). The CDR3 is 12 residues long. V shed 4 bases and J shed 4 bases, with 11 bases lying between them. The germline gives CDR1 SQVTM, CDR2 ANQGSEA. CDR3 residues: CSVGGGRYEQYF. The CDR3 coding sequence is TGCAGCGTTGGTGGGGGCAGGTACGAGCAGTACTTC.

V gene TRBV6-1 combines with J gene TRBJ2-5, with 8 bases aligning to TRBD1. The J segment lost 5 bases and the V segment lost 4 bases, leaving 9 bases of the junction unmatched. CDR1 and CDR2 (germline): MNHNS, SASEGT. CDR3 length: 15 amino acids. The CDR3 spells CASSGDRITAETQYF. In nucleotides, the CDR3 is TGTGCCAGCAGTGGGGACAGGATAACGGCGGAGACCCAGTACTTC.

The chain joins TRBV4-1 to TRBJ1-1; D gene unclear. The germline V gene encodes CDR1 MGHRA and CDR2 YSYEKL. The ends were cut back, 1 base at V and 0 bases at J, with 6 bases in the middle. CDR3 size: 14 residues. The CDR3 here is CASSQVEVNTEAFF. The CDR3 nucleotides are TGCGCCAGCAGCCAAGTAGAGGTGAACACTGAAGCTTTCTTT.

V and J are TRBV4-1 and TRBJ2-5; 9 bases fit TRBD2. In germline, CDR1 is MGHRA, CDR2 YSYEKL. V lost 2 bases and J lost 2; bases outside the gene matches: 9. The CDR3 is 17 amino acids. CDR3 DNA sequence: TGCGCCAGCAGCCAACGACTAGCGGTGGTTCGACAAGAGACCCAGTACTTC. The encoded protein is CASSQRLAVVRQETQYF.

The chain employs TRBV2 and TRBJ1-5, with a possible D match to TRBD1 (5 bases). CDR1 SNHLY and CDR2 FYNNEI come from the germline V gene. CDR3 size: 17 residues. Trimming took 2 bases from V and 2 from J, leaving 16 bases between them. In DNA form, the CDR3 reads TGTGCCAGCAGTGAAAGGGGCACTCCCCATCGCAATCAGCCCCAGCATTTT. This gives the protein CASSERGTPHRNQPQHF.

The rearrangement links TRBV7-6 to TRBJ1-5, with 9 bases identical to TRBD1. The junction had 7 bases not matched to a gene; V was cut back by 5 bases and J by 2 bases. The CDR3 loop spans 16 amino acids. Germline V gives CDR1 SGHVS, CDR2 FNYEAQ. The CDR3, as DNA: TGTGCCAGCAGCCCACAGGGGGCTCGAGGCAATCAGCCCCAGCATTTT. Protein: CASSPQGARGNQPQHF.

This clone was seen only a few times. This chain uses TRBV29-1 with TRBJ2-7; D may be TRBD2 (7 bases). The CDR3 sequence is 14 residues long. CDR1 and CDR2 from the germline V gene are SQVTM and ANQGSEA. V lost 6 bases, J lost 2 bases, and 17 bases lay in between. The CDR3 sequence is CSVADAGAPYEQYF. CDR3 nucleotide sequence: TGCAGCGTCGCCGATGCGGGGGCCCCCTACGAGCAGTACTTC.

The chain combines TRBV28 with TRBJ1-4; 8 nucleotides agree with TRBD1. Germline values: CDR1 MDHEN, CDR2 SYDVKM. This CDR3 is 16 amino acids long. J lost 0 bases, V lost 5 bases, and 5 bases had no gene match. CDR3 amino acids: CASSLTGETTNEKLFF. CDR3 DNA sequence: TGTGCCAGCAGTCTGACAGGGGAGACAACTAATGAAAAACTGTTTTTT.

This clone was observed a handful of times. The V call is TRBV7-2, the J call TRBJ1-2; D not resolved. The CDR3 sequence is 13 residues long. V was shortened by 5 bases and J by 7 bases, with 14 bases between the two germline ends. CDR1 is SGHTA, CDR2 FQGNSA, per germline. The CDR3: CASSPSEGGGYTF. The DNA of the CDR3 is TGTGCCAGCAGCCCGAGTGAGGGCGGTGGCTACACCTTC.

This clone came up a few times. The rearrangement links TRBV6-5 to TRBJ2-5; unclear D gene. In germline, CDR1 is MNHEY, CDR2 SVGAGI. Trimming removed 3 bases at V and 3 bases at J, with 11 bases between. The CDR3 spans 14 residues. CDR3 loop: CASSYTFGEETQYF. The CDR3 coding sequence is TGTGCCAGCAGTTATACGTTCGGAGAAGAGACCCAGTACTTC.

The V call is TRBV7-8, the J call TRBJ1-2, with D unclear. This CDR3 has 14 residues. Germline V gene data show CDR1 as SGHVS and CDR2 as FQNEAQ. V dropped 0 bases and J dropped 3 bases, with 8 bases sitting between them. The CDR3 region has the DNA TGTGCCAGCAGCTTAGCGCCGGAGGACTATGGCTACACCTTC. Encoded protein: CASSLAPEDYGYTF.

The chain links TRBV7-9 to TRBJ2-7; D possibly corresponds to TRBD1 (6 bases). The CDR3 sequence is 16 residues long. V gave up 2 bases and J gave up 3 bases, with 17 bases separating them. Germline V gene sequence: CDR1 SEHNR, CDR2 FQNEAQ (reference sequence). CDR3 in DNA: TGTGCCAGCAGCTTACCTTCCAGGGGAGCAGACTACGAGCAGTACTTC. Translation gives CASSLPSRGADYEQYF.

This clone was seen more than once but under ten times. This chain uses TRBV28 with TRBJ1-2; TRBD1 aligns across 10 bases. Germline V gene data show CDR1 as MDHEN and CDR2 as SYDVKM. The V and J ends lost 3 bases and 8 bases, in that order; junction bases with no gene match: 9. The CDR3 has 15 amino acids. DNA for the CDR3: TGTGCCAGCAGTTTGGCGGGACAGGGGATGGGCGGCTACACCTTC. It specifies CASSLAGQGMGGYTF.

Only one count was recorded for this clone. The rearrangement uses TRBV28 and TRBJ1-5; unclear D gene. The CDR3 runs to 12 residues. Trimming took 5 bases from V and 3 from J, leaving 5 bases between them. Germline CDR1 reads MDHEN; CDR2 reads SYDVKM. Here the CDR3 reads CASSRSNQPQHF. CDR3 nucleotides: TGTGCCAGCAGTCGGTCCAATCAGCCCCAGCATTTT.

The rearrangement joins TRBV5-1 to TRBJ2-1; 7 bases align to TRBD1. The germline CDR1 and CDR2 sequences are SGHRS and YFSETQ. Losses at the gene ends were 4 bases for V and 1 base for J; bases not matched to a gene: 5. The CDR3 totals 15 residues. The CDR3, as DNA: TGCGCCAGCAGCGGTGACAGGGTTTCCTACAATGAGCAGTTCTTC. Its protein is CASSGDRVSYNEQFF.

This clone was recorded only once. The chain's CDR3 is CASSLEAGGKELFF. CDR3 in DNA: TGTGCCAGCAGCTTAGAGGCAGGGGGCAAGGAGCTGTTTTTT. The V gene is TRBV7-7, the J gene TRBJ2-2; 8 nucleotides match TRBD1. The length of the CDR3 is 14 residues. The germline V gene has CDR1 SSHAT and CDR2 FNYEAQ (reference sequence). Trimming at V came to 1 base and at J to 10 bases, leaving 5 bases not matched to a gene.

The chain is built from TRBV28 and TRBJ1-1, with TRBD1 identical over 9 bases. Looked up from germline, CDR1 is MDHEN and CDR2 is SYDVKM. The CDR3 runs to 15 residues. The junction had 10 bases not matched to a gene; V was cut back by 5 bases and J by 6 bases. CDR3 nucleotide sequence: TGTGCCAGCAGTCCACCGGGACAGGGCAGGGCTGAAGCTTTCTTT. This codes for CASSPPGQGRAEAFF.

This chain links TRBV5-8 with TRBJ2-7; unclear D gene. This CDR3 spans 14 amino acids. V lost 4 bases and J lost 1, with 12 bases in between. Germline-derived CDR1 and CDR2 are SGHTS and YDEGEE. The CDR3 reads CASSPPTASYEQYF. CDR3 DNA sequence: TGTGCCAGCAGCCCACCGACTGCTTCCTACGAGCAGTACTTC.

This rearrangement joins TRBV7-9 to TRBJ1-1, with TRBD1 matching 11 bases. V lost 2 bases to trimming and J lost 2 bases; unmatched junction nucleotides: 1. The germline V gene has CDR1 SEHNR and CDR2 FQNEAQ (reference sequence). CDR3 length: 15 amino acids. The CDR3 here is CASSLRTGGNTEAFF. CDR3 in DNA: TGTGCCAGCAGCTTAAGGACAGGGGGCAACACTGAAGCTTTCTTT.

The CDR3 DNA reads TGTGCCAGTAGCCGAACAGGGCTCGAGGGCTACACCTTC. It yields the protein CASSRTGLEGYTF. V gene TRBV19 combines with J gene TRBJ1-2; D is possibly TRBD1 (6 bases). This CDR3 is 13 amino acids long. V gave up 6 bases and J gave up 8 bases, with 16 bases separating them. The V gene's germline CDR1 is LNHDA and CDR2 SQIVND (reference sequence).

The genes are TRBV4-2 and TRBJ2-1, with 14 bases aligning to TRBD2. V lost 3 bases, J lost 9 bases, and 4 bases stayed unmatched. CDR1 and CDR2 from the germline V gene are LGHNA and YNFKEQ. The CDR3 extends over 15 amino acids. CDR3 in DNA: TGTGCCAGCAGCCAGGGACTAGCGGGAGTAGGTGAGCAGTTCTTC. It specifies CASSQGLAGVGEQFF.